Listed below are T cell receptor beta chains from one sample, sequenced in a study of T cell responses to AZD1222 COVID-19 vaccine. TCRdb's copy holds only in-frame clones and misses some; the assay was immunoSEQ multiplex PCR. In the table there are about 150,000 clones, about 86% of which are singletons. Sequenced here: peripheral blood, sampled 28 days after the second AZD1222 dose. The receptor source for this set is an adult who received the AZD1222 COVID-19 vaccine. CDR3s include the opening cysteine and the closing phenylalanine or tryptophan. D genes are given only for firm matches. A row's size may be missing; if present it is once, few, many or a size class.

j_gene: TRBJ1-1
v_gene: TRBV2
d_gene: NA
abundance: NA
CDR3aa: CASTRGGPSVNTEAFF
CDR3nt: TGTGCCAGCACTCGGGGGGGGCCGTCTGTGAACACTGAAGCTTTCTTT

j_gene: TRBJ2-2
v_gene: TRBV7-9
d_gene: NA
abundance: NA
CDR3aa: CASSAPTFTGELFF
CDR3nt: TGTGCCAGCAGCGCCCCGACCTTCACCGGGGAGCTGTTTTTT

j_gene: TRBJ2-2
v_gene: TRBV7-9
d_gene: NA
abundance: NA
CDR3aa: CASSTPGGTNTGELFF
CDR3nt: TGTGCCAGCAGCACCCCAGGGGGGACGAACACCGGGGAGCTGTTTTTT

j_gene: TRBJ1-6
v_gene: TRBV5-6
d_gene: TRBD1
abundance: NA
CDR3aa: CASSLPGQGGLYSPLHF
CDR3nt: TGTGCCAGCAGCTTACCGGGACAGGGGGGCCTATATTCACCCCTCCACTTT

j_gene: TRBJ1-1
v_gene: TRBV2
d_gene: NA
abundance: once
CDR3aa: CASSVRQNTEAFF
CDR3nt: TGTGCCAGCAGTGTGCGACAGAACACTGAAGCTTTCTTT

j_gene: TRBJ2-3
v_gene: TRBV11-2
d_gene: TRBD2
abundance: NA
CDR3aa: CASSLGLAGPPTDTQYF
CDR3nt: TGTGCCAGCAGCTTGGGACTAGCGGGCCCCCCCACAGATACGCAGTATTTT

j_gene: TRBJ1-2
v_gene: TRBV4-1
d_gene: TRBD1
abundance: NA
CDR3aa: CASSQGTGYGYTF
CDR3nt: TGCGCCAGCAGCCAAGGGACAGGATATGGCTACACCTTC

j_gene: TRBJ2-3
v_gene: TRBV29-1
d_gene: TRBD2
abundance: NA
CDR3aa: CSARWGLLAGPPSTDTQYF
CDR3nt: TGCAGCGCCCGCTGGGGACTACTAGCGGGCCCCCCTAGCACAGATACGCAGTATTTT

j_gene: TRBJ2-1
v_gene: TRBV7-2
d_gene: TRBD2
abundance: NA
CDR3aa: CASSSGLAVGNEQFF
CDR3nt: TGTGCCAGCAGCTCTGGACTAGCGGTGGGGAATGAGCAGTTCTTC

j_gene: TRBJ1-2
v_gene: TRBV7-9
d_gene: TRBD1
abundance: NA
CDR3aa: CASSSGQANYGYTF
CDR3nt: TGTGCCAGCAGCTCGGGACAGGCTAACTATGGCTACACCTTC

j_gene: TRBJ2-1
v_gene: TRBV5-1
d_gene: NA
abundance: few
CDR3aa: CASSLEGGSSYNEQFF
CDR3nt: TGCGCCAGCAGCTTGGAGGGGGGGAGCTCCTACAATGAGCAGTTCTTC

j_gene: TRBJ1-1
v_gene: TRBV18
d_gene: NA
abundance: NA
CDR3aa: CASSLGIDTEAFF
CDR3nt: TGTGCCAGCTCACTAGGAATCGACACTGAAGCTTTCTTT

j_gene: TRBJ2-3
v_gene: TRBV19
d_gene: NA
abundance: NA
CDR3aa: CASTRGVSTDTQYF
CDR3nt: TGTGCCAGTACCCGGGGTGTTAGCACAGATACGCAGTATTTT

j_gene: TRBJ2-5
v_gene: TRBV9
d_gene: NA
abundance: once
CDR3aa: CASSVGLVRQYQETQYF
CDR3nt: TGTGCCAGCAGCGTGGGTCTGGTGAGACAGTACCAAGAGACCCAGTACTTC

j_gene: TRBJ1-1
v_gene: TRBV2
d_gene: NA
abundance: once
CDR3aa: CASKRADSEAFF
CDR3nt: TGTGCCAGCAAACGGGCAGATTCTGAAGCTTTCTTT

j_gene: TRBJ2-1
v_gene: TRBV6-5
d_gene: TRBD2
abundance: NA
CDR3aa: CASRASGPHNEQFF
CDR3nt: TGTGCCAGCAGGGCTAGCGGGCCCCACAATGAGCAGTTCTTC